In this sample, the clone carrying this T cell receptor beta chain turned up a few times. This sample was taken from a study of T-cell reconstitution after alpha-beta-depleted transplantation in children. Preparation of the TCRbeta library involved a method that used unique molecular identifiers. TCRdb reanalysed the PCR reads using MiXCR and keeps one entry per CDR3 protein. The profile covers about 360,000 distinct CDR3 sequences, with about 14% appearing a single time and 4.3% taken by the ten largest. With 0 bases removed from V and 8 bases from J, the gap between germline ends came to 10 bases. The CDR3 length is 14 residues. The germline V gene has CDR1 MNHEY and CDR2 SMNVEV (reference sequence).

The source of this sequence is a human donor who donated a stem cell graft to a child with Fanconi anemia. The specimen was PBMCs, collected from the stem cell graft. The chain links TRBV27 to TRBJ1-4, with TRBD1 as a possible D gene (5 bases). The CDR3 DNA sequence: TGTGCCAGCAGTTTATCGGGGGGAGGCGAAAAACTGTTTTTT. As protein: CASSLSGGGEKLFF.